This TCR beta chain stems from a study of blood T cell repertoires in COVID-19. Background on the study: The United States, Italy and Spain supplied acute and convalescent COVID-19 samples. T cells, B-cell-depleted T cells, or PBMCs supplied cDNA or gDNA.

Germline CDR1 SGHNT, CDR2 YYREEE (reference sequence). CDR3 length: 13 amino acids. V lost 2 bases and J lost 8, with 10 bases in between. The count of this clone is one. In the study's own analysis: The assay estimated nucleated cells by amplifying reference gene primers. Generated by immunoSEQ multiplex PCR, the TCRdb table keeps only in-frame clones and is missing some. V, J and clone size were drawn from that table, and D and trimming were deduced from the DNA. The table records 130,000 to 150,000 clones, 70% to 90% of them present only once. The sequenced sample consisted of peripheral blood. The chain has TRBV5-4 and TRBJ1-4; D is unclear. This TCR was sampled from an older man with acute or convalescent COVID-19. CDR3 sequence: CASSFFPGEKLFF. CDR3 in DNA: TGTGCCAGCAGCTTTTTCCCGGGGGAAAAACTGTTTTTT.